Below, 15 T cell receptor beta chains from the same sample are listed, as sequenced in a study of T cells in Graves' hyperthyroidism and ophthalmopathy. TCR beta CDR3 sequences were amplified from RNA transcripts. During a first-round RT-PCR of the TCR CDR3, the HTBI primer set was used. TCRdb ran MiXCR on the multiplex PCR reads and lists one entry per CDR3 protein. The sample consists of 200,000 to 300,000 distinct CDR3 sequences, about 16% of them appearing once. Sequencing was done on a sample of blood. Receptors were obtained from a woman in her late teens or twenties with Graves' ophthalmopathy.

This clonotype was counted many times. This chain uses TRBV27 with TRBJ2-5; 9 bases fit TRBD2. The CDR3 is 15 amino acids. Germline values: CDR1 MNHEY, CDR2 SMNVEV (reference sequence). The trim removed 3 bases at V and 3 bases at J, leaving 5 bases unmatched. This chain's CDR3 is CASSFWAGGKETQYF. In nucleotides, the CDR3 is TGTGCCAGCAGTTTCTGGGCGGGAGGGAAAGAGACCCAGTACTTC.

This clonotype was found many times. The chain recombines TRBV18 with TRBJ1-3; the D gene is possibly TRBD1 (6 bases). Trimming pared 6 bases from V and 4 bases from J, leaving 13 bases between. Germline loops: CDR1 KGHSH, CDR2 LQKENI. The CDR3 totals 14 residues. As DNA, the CDR3 is TGTGCCAGCTCTCCCAGGGGTTCCGGAAACACCATATATTTT. It is translated as CASSPRGSGNTIYF.

This clonotype has at least ten counts. The chain links TRBV7-9 to TRBJ1-2, with a weak D call TRBD1 (6 bases). From germline, CDR1 is SEHNR and CDR2 FQNEAQ (reference sequence). V was pared by 8 bases and J by 1 base, with 20 bases between. CDR3 length: 16 residues. The CDR3 loop is CASGRGAPLYNYGYTF. CDR3 coding DNA: TGTGCCAGCGGACGGGGGGCGCCCCTCTATAACTATGGCTACACCTTC.

The chain employs TRBV19 and TRBJ1-5, with 7 bases aligning to TRBD1. V gave up 7 bases and J gave up 3 bases; unmatched junction bases: 6. This CDR3 is 14 amino acids long. Germline V lookup: CDR1 LNHDA, CDR2 SQIVND (reference sequence). CDR3 residues: CASNVGQYNQPQHF. The CDR3 coding sequence is TGTGCCAGTAACGTGGGACAGTACAATCAGCCCCAGCATTTT. The variable domain in full, completed from reference TRBV19 and TRBJ1-5, reads DGGITQSPKYLFRKEGQNVTLSCEQNLNHDAMYWYRQDPGQGLRLIYYSQIVNDFQKGDIAEGYSVSREKKESFPLTVTSAQKNPTAFYLCASNVGQYNQPQHFGDGTRLSIL.

The sample holds many counts of this clonotype. The chain links TRBV5-4 to TRBJ1-1, with D perhaps TRBD1 (6 bases). Germline V gene sequence: CDR1 SGHNT, CDR2 YYREEE (reference sequence). Trimming stripped 6 bases from V and 1 base from J, with 13 bases between. The CDR3 has 14 residues. CDR3 coding DNA: TGTGCCAGCATTCAACAGGGAAGGAACACTGAAGCTTTCTTT. It translates to CASIQQGRNTEAFF.

Many counts were recorded for this clonotype. The chain employs TRBV30 and TRBJ2-1; D may correspond to TRBD1 or TRBD2 (5 bases each). V shed 0 bases and J shed 4 bases, with 16 bases lying between them. The CDR3 has 16 residues. Germline CDR1 reads GTSNPN; CDR2 reads SVGIG (reference sequence). CDR3 amino acids: CAWSVPGTYSYNEQFF. The CDR3 DNA is TGTGCCTGGAGTGTACCCGGGACCTATAGTTACAATGAGCAGTTCTTC.

This clonotype was observed at least ten times. This chain connects TRBV28 to TRBJ1-1; 9 bases map to TRBD1. V lost 6 bases and J lost 4; bases outside the gene matches: 6. This CDR3 is built from 14 residues. CDR1 and CDR2 from the germline V gene are MDHEN and SYDVKM. The CDR3, as DNA: TGTGCCAGCAGCCCAACAGGGGGCGGCACTGAAGCTTTCTTT. This gives the protein CASSPTGGGTEAFF. Complete variable domain (other parts from reference TRBV28 and TRBJ1-1): DVKVTQSSRYLVKRTGEKVFLECVQDMDHENMFWYRQDPGLGLRLIYFSYDVKMKEKGDIPEGYSVSREKKERFSLILESASTNQTSMYLCASSPTGGGTEAFFGQGTRLTVV.

The J gene is TRBJ2-3, the V gene TRBV6-4; no definite D call. The CDR3 has 14 amino acids. Germline loops: CDR1 MRHNA, CDR2 SNTAGT. Trimming removed 2 bases at V and 0 bases at J, with 6 bases between. The CDR3 is CASSDRYSTDTQYF. The CDR3 bases are TGTGCCAGCAGTGACAGGTATAGCACAGATACGCAGTATTTT.

This clonotype was picked up a small number of times. The genes are TRBV10-3 and TRBJ2-5; D uncertain. CDR3 length: 16 residues. Deletions cut 4 bases from V and 1 base from J, with 16 bases between. Germline V gives CDR1 ENHRY, CDR2 SYGVKD. CDR3 loop: CAISGTESFFQETQYF. The CDR3 DNA follows: TGTGCCATCAGTGGAACGGAGTCCTTCTTCCAAGAGACCCAGTACTTC.

The sample holds many counts of this clonotype. This chain uses TRBV28 with TRBJ2-7, with TRBD2 matching over 12 bases. Germline-derived CDR1 and CDR2 are MDHEN and SYDVKM. The length of the CDR3 is 16 residues. Trimming took 6 bases from V and 5 from J; bases not matched to a gene: 11. CDR3 bases: TGTGCCAGCAGCTCAAACAGACTAGCGGGAGTAGACGAGCAGTACTTC. This gives the protein CASSSNRLAGVDEQYF.

This clonotype has at least ten counts. The V gene is TRBV9, the J gene TRBJ2-3, with D perhaps TRBD1 (5 bases). V was clipped by 0 bases and J by 5 bases, with 16 bases between them. From germline, CDR1 is SGDLS and CDR2 YYNGEE. The CDR3 consists of 16 residues. The CDR3 here is CASSVGGLSRGDTQYF. In nucleotides, the CDR3 is TGTGCCAGCAGCGTAGGGGGATTGTCTAGGGGAGATACGCAGTATTTT.

This clonotype was seen ten or more times. The J gene is TRBJ2-7, the V gene TRBV6-1; D is possibly TRBD2 (5 bases). The CDR3 is 16 residues long. Germline V gene lookup returns CDR1 MNHNS and CDR2 SASEGT. Trimming cost V 6 bases and J 3 bases, with 21 bases left between them. The DNA for the CDR3 is TGTGCCAGCAGCACCGGGATATGGTCTACAAACTACGAGCAGTACTTC. It is translated as CASSTGIWSTNYEQYF.

In this sample, this clonotype turned up many times. The chain has TRBV12-3 or TRBV12-4 and TRBJ2-2; a weak D match, TRBD2 (5 bases). CDR3 length equals 16 residues. The V gene lost 7 bases and the J gene lost 6 bases, with 21 bases spanning the gap. CDR3 protein: CASKTRGKSESGELFF. The CDR3 DNA follows: TGTGCCAGCAAGACAAGAGGGAAATCTGAGTCCGGGGAGCTGTTTTTT.

This clonotype was observed many times. The chain has TRBV19 and TRBJ1-1; D may be TRBD1 (6 bases). Trimming removed 6 bases from V and 3 bases from J, with 11 bases in between. Germline values: CDR1 LNHDA, CDR2 SQIVND (reference sequence). The CDR3 consists of 13 residues. CDR3: CASRTGRYTEAFF. The DNA of the CDR3 is TGTGCCAGTAGGACAGGAAGGTACACTGAAGCTTTCTTT.

The table lists this clonotype with many counts. The chain employs TRBV2 and TRBJ1-5, with 7 bases aligning to TRBD1. The V and J ends lost 4 bases and 5 bases, in that order; junction bases with no gene match: 5. This CDR3 is built from 14 residues. Germline CDR1 is SNHLY and CDR2 is FYNNEI. In nucleotides, the CDR3 is TGTGCCAGCAGTGGAGGGACAGTTGATCAGCCCCAGCATTTT. This translates into CASSGGTVDQPQHF.